This is a list of T cell receptor beta chains from one sample in a study of T cell changes during pregnancy in multiple sclerosis. Clones were read by immunoSEQ multiplex PCR, and TCRdb kept only the in-frame ones, dropping some. The sample has 40,000 or so clones, just over 90% seen once; the top ten hold 0.61%. The sample consisted of CD4+ T cells from peripheral blood mononuclear cells, taken in the third trimester of pregnancy. These TCRs come from a female donor with multiple sclerosis, enrolled in a pregnancy study. CDR3s include the opening cysteine and the closing phenylalanine or tryptophan. Fields, in order: clone size, CDR3 length, D gene, J gene, V gene, CDR3 protein, CDR3 DNA. The D gene is left open where the match is weak. Part of the rows lack a size; the others show once, few, many or a class for expanded clones.

>.|15|.|TRBJ2-1|TRBV5-1
CASSLVQPGNNEQFF
TGCGCCAGCAGCTTGGTCCAGCCGGGAAACAATGAGCAGTTCTTC
>few|16|TRBD2|TRBJ2-5|TRBV9
CASSVGNGGALETQYF
TGTGCCAGCAGCGTAGGAAACGGGGGGGCCTTGGAGACCCAGTACTTC
>.|12|.|TRBJ2-7|TRBV12-5
CASGGDSAQQYF
TGTGCTAGCGGGGGGGACAGTGCCCAGCAGTACTTC
>.|15|.|TRBJ1-5|TRBV6-5
CASSYDTSGVQPQHF
TGTGCCAGCAGTTACGACACTTCAGGGGTCCAGCCCCAGCATTTT
>.|14|.|TRBJ2-1|TRBV9
CASSVGDAYNEQFF
TGTGCCAGCAGCGTCGGGGATGCCTACAATGAGCAGTTCTTC
>.|15|TRBD2|TRBJ2-3|TRBV11-2
CASSLGRGGTDTQYF
TGTGCCAGCAGCTTAGGTCGGGGGGGCACAGATACGCAGTATTTT
>.|14|TRBD2|TRBJ2-2|TRBV2
CASRGLAGAGELFF
TGTGCCAGCAGGGGACTAGCGGGCGCCGGGGAGCTGTTTTTT
>.|14|TRBD1|TRBJ2-7|TRBV28
CASSSPGQSYEQYF
TGTGCCAGCAGTTCTCCGGGACAGAGTTACGAGCAGTACTTC
>.|15|.|TRBJ1-5|TRBV19
CASSIRGAANQPQHF
TGTGCCAGTAGTATTCGGGGGGCAGCTAATCAGCCCCAGCATTTT
>.|17|.|TRBJ1-5|TRBV6-4
CASSDARPGDGDQPQHF
TGTGCCAGCAGTGACGCCAGGCCGGGGGACGGGGATCAGCCCCAGCATTTT
>.|16|.|TRBJ1-5|TRBV21-1
CASSKGQFWSSQPQHF
TGTGCCAGCAGCAAAGGACAGTTTTGGAGCAGTCAGCCCCAGCATTTT
>few|18|TRBD2|TRBJ2-1|TRBV7-2
CASSRRTSGEIGLNEQFF
TGTGCCAGCAGCCGTCGGACTAGCGGGGAAATCGGACTCAATGAGCAGTTCTTC
>.|15|TRBD2|TRBJ2-1|TRBV7-2
CASSPRGGGSYEQFF
TGTGCCAGCAGCCCGAGGGGCGGGGGAAGCTATGAGCAGTTCTTC
>.|15|.|TRBJ2-3|TRBV2
CASRDPGAGTDTQYF
TGTGCCAGCAGGGATCCAGGGGCCGGCACAGATACGCAGTATTTT
>.|16|.|TRBJ1-3|TRBV5-5
CASSLAFRVSGNTIYF
TGTGCCAGCAGCTTGGCCTTCAGGGTTTCTGGAAACACCATATATTTT
>.|13|.|TRBJ1-1|TRBV5-1
CASSPDRHTEAFF
TGCGCCAGCAGCCCCGACAGACACACTGAAGCTTTCTTT
>.|15|.|TRBJ2-1|TRBV7-3
CASSSDWESYNEQFF
TGTGCCAGCAGCTCGGACTGGGAAAGCTACAATGAGCAGTTCTTC
>once|13|TRBD1|TRBJ1-4|TRBV28
CASLQGGGEKLFF
TGTGCCAGCCTCCAGGGGGGTGGTGAAAAACTGTTTTTT
>.|14|.|TRBJ2-2|TRBV2
CASRARQATGELFF
TGTGCCAGCAGGGCCAGACAGGCCACCGGGGAGCTGTTTTTT
>once|12|.|TRBJ2-1|TRBV28
CASSLSGLKQFF
TGTGCCAGCAGTTTATCGGGACTGAAGCAGTTCTTC
>.|18|.|TRBJ2-2|TRBV2
CASSESGYAGAGTGELFF
TGTGCCAGCAGTGAATCCGGGTACGCAGGGGCTGGCACCGGGGAGCTGTTTTTT
>few|17|TRBD2|TRBJ2-3|TRBV7-2
CASSLDLAGGPRDTQYF
TGTGCCAGCAGCTTAGACCTAGCGGGGGGGCCGAGAGATACGCAGTATTTT
>.|17|TRBD2|TRBJ2-2|TRBV5-1
CASSPTSAPPRGGELFF
TGCGCCAGCAGCCCAACTAGCGCCCCCCCTCGGGGCGGGGAGCTGTTTTTT
>.|13|TRBD1|TRBJ2-3|TRBV19
CASSPGTGGTQYF
TGTGCCAGTAGTCCCGGGACAGGGGGTACGCAGTATTTT
>.|14|.|TRBJ2-5|TRBV5-4
CASSSQGGQETQYF
TGTGCCAGCAGCTCCCAGGGTGGACAAGAGACCCAGTACTTC
>.|14|.|TRBJ1-3|TRBV10-3
CAISESTSRNTIYF
TGTGCCATCAGTGAGTCGACAAGCCGAAACACCATATATTTT